Below are 21 T cell receptor beta chains sequenced from a single sample in a study of immune evolution from preneoplasia to lung adenocarcinoma. The data were produced by immunoSEQ multiplex PCR, yet TCRdb's version contains in-frame clones alone and is incomplete. The sample records several thousand clones, roughly 84% being singletons. Sequences were obtained from FFPE normal lung tissue adjacent to the tumor. The receptor source for this set is a person aged 45 to 69 with lung adenocarcinoma.

The chain joins TRBV29-1 to TRBJ2-1; D perhaps matches TRBD1 (6 bases). Germline values: CDR1 SQVTM, CDR2 ANQGSEA. V was clipped by 5 bases and J by 2 bases, with 16 bases between them. This CDR3 is 15 amino acids long. CDR3 residues: CSVPPAGTPYNEQFF. The CDR3 DNA sequence: TGCAGCGTTCCGCCCGCCGGGACACCCTACAATGAGCAGTTCTTC.

In its sample, this clone is hyperexpanded. The chain is built from TRBV13 and TRBJ2-1, with unresolved D. Germline CDR1 reads PRHDT; CDR2 reads FYEKMQ (reference sequence). CDR3 length: 13 residues. Trimming shortened V by 3 bases and J by 8 bases, and 11 bases separated the two germline ends. The CDR3 is CASSFPGFDEQFF. CDR3 sequence (DNA): TGTGCCAGCAGCTTCCCTGGGTTCGATGAGCAGTTCTTC. Using reference TRBV13 and TRBJ2-1 for the parts outside the CDR3, the full variable domain is AAGVIQSPRHLIKEKRETATLKCYPIPRHDTVYWYQQGPGQDPQFLISFYEKMQSDKGSIPDRFSAQQFSDYHSELNMSSLELGDSALYFCASSFPGFDEQFFGPGTRLTVL.

This sequence joins TRBV5-1 and TRBJ2-3; D is possibly TRBD2 (6 bases). The CDR3 runs 13 residues. Germline V gene lookup returns CDR1 SGHRS and CDR2 YFSETQ. V was cut by 5 bases and J by 4 bases, with 11 bases left in between. The CDR3 loop reads CASSRPSADTQYF. The CDR3 DNA reads TGCGCCAGCAGTCGACCTAGCGCAGATACGCAGTATTTT.

The chain links TRBV29-1 to TRBJ1-1; no definite D call. This CDR3 comprises 14 residues. Germline V CDR1 and CDR2: SQVTM, ANQGSEA. V lost 7 bases to trimming and J lost 1 base, with 16 bases between them. CDR3: CSAVLGLGNTEAFF. As DNA, the CDR3 is TGCAGCGCCGTCCTTGGGCTCGGGAACACTGAAGCTTTCTTT.

The chain employs TRBV7-6 and TRBJ1-3; D is unclear. The germline V gene encodes CDR1 SGHVS and CDR2 FNYEAQ. The CDR3 consists of 12 residues. V dropped 2 bases and J dropped 4 bases, with 3 bases sitting between them. The CDR3 here is CASSLNGNTIYF. The DNA for the CDR3 is TGTGCCAGCAGCTTAAACGGAAACACCATATATTTT. The complete variable domain, with remaining parts taken from reference TRBV7-6 and TRBJ1-3, reads GAGVSQSPRYKVTKRGQDVALRCDPISGHVSLYWYRQALGQGPEFLTYFNYEAQQDKSGLPNDRFSAERPEGSISTLTIQRTEQRDSAMYRCASSLNGNTIYFGEGSWLTVV.

Regarding this clone: At the DNA level, this CDR3 is encoded by other sequences in the same sample as well. The CDR3 sequence: CASSQRLTGTGDTGELFF. The CDR3 DNA reads as TGCGCCAGCAGCCAGCGACTGACCGGGACAGGGGACACCGGGGAGCTGTTTTTT. The chain carries TRBV4-1 and TRBJ2-2, with 10 bases aligning to TRBD1. Per the germline V gene, CDR1 is MGHRA and CDR2 is YSYEKL. The ends lost 3 bases at V and 3 bases at J; junction bases unmatched: 10. The CDR3 is 18 residues long.

The rearrangement uses TRBV30 and TRBJ1-4; 10 bases agree with TRBD1. The CDR3 loop spans 14 amino acids. Trimming cost V 2 bases and J 4 bases; bases outside gene matches: 1. Germline V gene lookup returns CDR1 GTSNPN and CDR2 SVGIG (reference sequence). As DNA, the CDR3 is TGTGCCTGGAGTTGGACAGGGGGTAATGAAAAACTGTTTTTT. Protein: CAWSWTGGNEKLFF.

V and J are TRBV29-1 and TRBJ2-1; 13 bases map to TRBD2. There are 14 residues in the CDR3. Germline V gene lookup returns CDR1 SQVTM and CDR2 ANQGSEA. V shed 6 bases and J 8 bases; nucleotides not matched to a gene: 7. This CDR3 reads CSVQLAGGPYEQFF. The CDR3 DNA reads TGCAGCGTCCAACTAGCGGGAGGGCCTTATGAGCAGTTCTTC.

V usage is TRBV28 and J usage is TRBJ1-5; D not certain. CDR1 is MDHEN, CDR2 SYDVKM, per germline. The V end was cut by 3 bases, the J end by 4 bases, with 4 bases between. The CDR3 is made up of 12 amino acids. The CDR3 DNA reads TGTGCCAGCAGTTTCTCAAATCAGCCCCAGCATTTT. This sequence encodes CASSFSNQPQHF.

The rearrangement joins TRBV10-3 to TRBJ1-2; TRBD1 agrees at 7 bases. This CDR3 is 17 amino acids long. V lost 7 bases and J lost 6; bases outside the gene matches: 20. Looked up from germline, CDR1 is ENHRY and CDR2 is SYGVKD. The CDR3 DNA is TGTGCCATCATCGATGACAGGGCCACTTCCCTTGGGGATGGCTACACCTTC. Protein: CAIIDDRATSLGDGYTF.

This sequence joins TRBV30 and TRBJ1-1; TRBD1 aligns across 7 bases. This CDR3 comprises 13 residues. Germline-derived CDR1 and CDR2 are GTSNPN and SVGIG (reference sequence). With V trimmed by 2 bases and J by 2 bases, 2 bases remained unmatched. CDR3 sequence (DNA): TGTGCCTGGAGTCGGGACAGTAACACTGAAGCTTTCTTT. Translated: CAWSRDSNTEAFF. Drawing the rest from reference TRBV30 and TRBJ1-1, the complete variable domain is SQTIHQWPATLVQPVGSPLSLECTVEGTSNPNLYWYRQAAGRGLQLLFYSVGIGQISSEVPQNLSASRPQDRQFILSSKKLLLSDSGFYLCAWSRDSNTEAFFGQGTRLTVV.

This chain joins TRBV7-8 and TRBJ1-2; D is uncertain. Germline V lookup: CDR1 SGHVS, CDR2 FQNEAQ. This CDR3 is 17 amino acids long. V was pared by 0 bases and J by 0 bases, with 14 bases between. The CDR3 is CASSLANAGEANYGYTF. The DNA for the CDR3 is TGTGCCAGCAGCTTAGCGAATGCAGGAGAAGCTAACTATGGCTACACCTTC.

The rearrangement links TRBV18 to TRBJ2-2; D remains ambiguous. V lost 0 bases to trimming and J lost 6 bases, with 8 bases between them. The germline V gene encodes CDR1 KGHSH and CDR2 LQKENI. The CDR3 has 14 residues. CDR3 DNA: TGTGCCAGCTCACCACCACAGAGACCCGGGGAGCTGTTTTTT. Translating it yields CASSPPQRPGELFF.

CDR3 DNA: TGTGCCTGGATGGACTCGAACTCCTATAATTCACCCCTCCACTTT. The encoded protein is CAWMDSNSYNSPLHF. The genes are TRBV30 and TRBJ1-6; D gene ambiguous. Germline values: CDR1 GTSNPN, CDR2 SVGIG (reference sequence). The CDR3 is 15 residues long. The germline V and J ends were trimmed by 4 bases and 0 bases, with 10 bases remaining between them.

The genes are TRBV4-3 and TRBJ2-7; D is uncertain. Trimming took 0 bases from V and 3 from J, leaving 12 bases between them. The CDR3 totals 15 residues. Germline CDR1 LGHNA, CDR2 YSLEER. The CDR3 bases are TGCGCCAGCAGCCAAGAAAAGCGAATTAACTACGAGCAGTACTTC. This encodes CASSQEKRINYEQYF.

The chain combines TRBV21-1 with TRBJ1-1; the D segment call TRBD1 is taken from the table without a DNA check. TRBV21-1 is a recognized pseudogene. The CDR3 spans 17 residues. CDR3: CASSIRPRDNPYTEAFF. For the CDR3, the DNA is TGTGCCAGCAGCATCCGCCCGCGCGACAATCCTTACACTGAAGCTTTCTTT.

This clone has a single count. The genes are TRBV6-4 and TRBJ2-2; D is unresolved. V lost 2 bases, J lost 1 base, and 8 bases lay in between. The CDR3 length is 15 residues. Germline V gives CDR1 MRHNA, CDR2 SNTAGT. The CDR3: CASSDELGNTGELFF. The CDR3 nucleotides are TGTGCCAGCAGTGACGAATTGGGGAACACCGGGGAGCTGTTTTTT.

This rearrangement joins TRBV27 to TRBJ1-1; TRBD1 matches at 8 bases. Germline V gene sequence: CDR1 MNHEY, CDR2 SMNVEV (reference sequence). V shed 5 bases, J shed 1 base, and the junction held 6 bases outside the gene matches. The CDR3 extends over 15 amino acids. As DNA, the CDR3 is TGTGCCAGCAGTGTACCCGGGACAGGGAACACTGAAGCTTTCTTT. Translated: CASSVPGTGNTEAFF.

The V and J genes are TRBV28 and TRBJ1-5, with D possibly being TRBD1 (6 bases). Trimming took 6 bases from V and 6 from J, leaving 15 bases between them. Per the germline V gene, CDR1 is MDHEN and CDR2 is SYDVKM. This CDR3 has 14 amino acids. CDR3 nucleotides: TGTGCCAGCAGGGAGGCAGGGGCATCTCAGCCCCAGCATTTT. Amino acids: CASREAGASQPQHF.

The chain uses TRBV29-1 and TRBJ2-1; D is possibly TRBD1 (5 bases). The CDR3 covers 14 residues. In germline, CDR1 is SQVTM, CDR2 ANQGSEA. V gave up 4 bases and J gave up 0 bases, with 10 bases separating them. Here the CDR3 DNA reads TGCAGCGTTGTACCACAGGACTCCTACAATGAGCAGTTCTTC. Translation gives CSVVPQDSYNEQFF.

The rearrangement links TRBV6-1 to TRBJ2-1; 9 bases align to TRBD1. This CDR3 is built from 14 residues. Losses at the gene ends were 6 bases for V and 5 bases for J; bases not matched to a gene: 5. The germline V gene has CDR1 MNHNS and CDR2 SASEGT. The CDR3 region has the DNA TGTGCCAGCAGAACCGGGACAGGGAACAATGAGCAGTTCTTC. Amino acid sequence: CASRTGTGNNEQFF.